This T cell receptor (beta chain) was retrieved from a study of T cell clonotyping in hematopoietic cell transplantation. The assay was immunoSEQ multiplex PCR, and TCRdb's table has in-frame clones only and misses some. The table has 1,500 to 2,000 clones, 78% seen once; the top ten hold about 32%. The CDR3 runs to 14 residues. The germline V and J ends were trimmed by 2 bases and 1 base, with 8 bases remaining between them. Germline V gene data show CDR1 as MNHNS and CDR2 as SASEGT. This chain joins TRBV6-1 and TRBJ1-1; D is unclear. This receptor was obtained from a male patient aged 55 to 69 who had an allogeneic stem cell transplant, so the T cells may come from the graft donor. Some clones in this sample may be carry-over from other donors' samples. The sequenced sample was PBMCs, obtained 30 days after allogeneic stem cell transplant. CDR3 protein: CASSERTGNTEAFF. The CDR3, as DNA: TGTGCCAGCAGTGAACGGACGGGGAACACTGAAGCTTTCTTT.